This TCR beta chain was profiled in a study of TET2 disruption in CD19-targeted CAR T cells (dated by TCRdb to between 2017 and 2018). Looking at the study overall: Sample numbers were set by the original clinical trial design and sample availability, with no additional inclusion criteria.

The immunoSEQ assay was used for deep sequencing of the TCR beta chain. Regarding the original processing steps: Only productive TCR beta rearrangements went into calculating clonotype frequencies. TCRdb holds this immuneACCESS table with in-frame rearrangements only. Some clones are missing; in checked studies, unresolved V genes explain under half, and the rest has no known cause. V, J and clone size were drawn from that table, and D and trimming were deduced from the DNA. The sample table gives around 27,000 clones. The top ten hold under 2.5% of the sample. There are 17 amino acids in the CDR3, from cysteine to phenylalanine inclusive. Only the CDR3 bases that were read are kept: 42 of them, in frame from base 1. The germline V gene encodes CDR1 PRHDT and CDR2 FYEKMQ (reference sequence). The germline V and J ends show losses of 0 bases and 4 bases respectively, and no gene match explains 5 bases of the junction.

General conclusions and limits of the study: Conclusions about the patient's CAR T cells rested on extensive analysis of a single subject.

This specimen's treatment or condition label, per the study, means: autologous CTL019 cells: CD19 CAR with 4-1BB and CD3 zeta domains. TCR zeta and 4-1BB costimulatory signaling domains were incorporated into the CD19 CAR. Leukapheresis was used to collect T cells from peripheral blood for manufacturing CTL019. The DNeasy Blood and Tissue Kit was used to extract genomic DNA from pre-infusion T cells, peripheral blood, or sorted post-infusion T cells. A word on this clone: Its antigen is unknown. The observed sequence ends 3 residues before the CDR3 terminus, with the missing tail filled in from the germline J gene.

The sequences come from CD8- CAR+ T cells sorted from cultured blood T cells, collected for CD19 CAR T cell therapy. Reading the label with the study, this specimen's cell subset or site is: CD8-negative CAR-positive T cells from the infusion product. This receptor was taken from a man aged 70 or older with chronic lymphocytic leukemia. The rearranged segments are TRBV13 and TRBJ2-6; TRBD1 fits 8 bases in the junction. CDR3 protein: CASSLGQGASGANVLTF. The sequenced CDR3 bases are TGTGCCAGCAGCTTAGGGCAGGGGGCGTCCGGGGCCAACGTC.